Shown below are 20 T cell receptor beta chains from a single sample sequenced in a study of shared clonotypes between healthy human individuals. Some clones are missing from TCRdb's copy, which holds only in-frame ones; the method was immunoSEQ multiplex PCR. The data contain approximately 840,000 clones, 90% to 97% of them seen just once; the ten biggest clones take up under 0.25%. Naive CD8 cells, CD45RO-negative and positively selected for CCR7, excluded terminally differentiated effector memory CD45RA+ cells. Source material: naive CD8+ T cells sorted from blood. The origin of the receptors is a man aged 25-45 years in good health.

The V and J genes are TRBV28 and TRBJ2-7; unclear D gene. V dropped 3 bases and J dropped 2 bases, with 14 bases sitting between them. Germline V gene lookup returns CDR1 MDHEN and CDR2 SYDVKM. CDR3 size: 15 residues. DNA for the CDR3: TGTGCCAGCAGTTTTGGCAGTTTTACCCCCTACGAGCAGTACTTC. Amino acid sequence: CASSFGSFTPYEQYF.

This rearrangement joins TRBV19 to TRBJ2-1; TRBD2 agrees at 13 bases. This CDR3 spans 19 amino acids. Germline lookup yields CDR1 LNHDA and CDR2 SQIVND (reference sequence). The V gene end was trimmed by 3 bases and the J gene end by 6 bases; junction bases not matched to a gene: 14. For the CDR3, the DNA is TGTGCCAGTAGTATCGGACTAGCGGGAGTGCGGTTCGAGGGCAATGAGCAGTTCTTC. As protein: CASSIGLAGVRFEGNEQFF.

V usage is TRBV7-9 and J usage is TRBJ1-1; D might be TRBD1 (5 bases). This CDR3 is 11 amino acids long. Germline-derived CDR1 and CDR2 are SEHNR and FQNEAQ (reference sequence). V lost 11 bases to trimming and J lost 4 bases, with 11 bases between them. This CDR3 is CACWGVTEAFF. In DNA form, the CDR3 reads TGTGCCTGCTGGGGCGTCACTGAAGCTTTCTTT.

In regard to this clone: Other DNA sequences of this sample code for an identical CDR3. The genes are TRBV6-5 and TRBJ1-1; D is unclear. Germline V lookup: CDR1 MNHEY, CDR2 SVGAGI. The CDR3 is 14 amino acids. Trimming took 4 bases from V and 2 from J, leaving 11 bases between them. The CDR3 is CASSFQGLNTEAFF. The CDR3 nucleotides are TGTGCCAGCAGTTTTCAAGGGCTAAACACTGAAGCTTTCTTT.

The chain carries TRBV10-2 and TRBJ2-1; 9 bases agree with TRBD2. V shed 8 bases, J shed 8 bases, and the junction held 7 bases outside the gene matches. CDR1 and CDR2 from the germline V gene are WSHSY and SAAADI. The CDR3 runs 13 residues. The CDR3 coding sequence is TGCGCCAGCGAGGCTAGCGGGACATATGAGCAGTTCTTC. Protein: CASEASGTYEQFF.

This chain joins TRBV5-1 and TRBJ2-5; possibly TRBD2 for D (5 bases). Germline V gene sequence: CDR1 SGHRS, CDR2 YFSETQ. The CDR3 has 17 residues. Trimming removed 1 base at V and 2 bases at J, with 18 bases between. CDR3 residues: CASSLLSYSGKQETQYF. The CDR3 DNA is TGCGCCAGCAGCTTGCTTTCATACTCGGGAAAACAAGAGACCCAGTACTTC.

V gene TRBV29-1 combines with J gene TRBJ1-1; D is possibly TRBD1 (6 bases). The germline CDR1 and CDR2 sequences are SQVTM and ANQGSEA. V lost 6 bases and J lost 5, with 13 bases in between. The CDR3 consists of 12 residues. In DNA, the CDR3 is TGCAGCGTAGTGGGGACAAGGACTGAAGCTTTCTTT. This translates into CSVVGTRTEAFF.

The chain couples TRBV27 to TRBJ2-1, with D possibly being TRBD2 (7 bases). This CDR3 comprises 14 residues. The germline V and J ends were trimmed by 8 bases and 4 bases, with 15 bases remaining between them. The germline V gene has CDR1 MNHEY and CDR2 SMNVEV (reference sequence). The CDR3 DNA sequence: TGTGCCAGCGGAAGCGGGACAACGTACAATGAGCAGTTCTTC. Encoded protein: CASGSGTTYNEQFF.

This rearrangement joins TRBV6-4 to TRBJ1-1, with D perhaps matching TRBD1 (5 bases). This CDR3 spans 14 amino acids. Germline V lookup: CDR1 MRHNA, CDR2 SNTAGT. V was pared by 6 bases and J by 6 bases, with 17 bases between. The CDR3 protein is CASRHTGPRAEAFF. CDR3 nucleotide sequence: TGTGCCAGCAGGCATACAGGACCGAGAGCTGAAGCTTTCTTT.

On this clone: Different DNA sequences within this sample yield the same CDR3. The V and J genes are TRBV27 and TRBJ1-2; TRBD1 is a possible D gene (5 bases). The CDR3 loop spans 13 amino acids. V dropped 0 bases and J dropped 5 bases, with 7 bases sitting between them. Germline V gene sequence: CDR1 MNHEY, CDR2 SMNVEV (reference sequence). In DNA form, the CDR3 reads TGTGCCAGCAGTTTATCGCGGGGGTATGGCTACACCTTC. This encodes CASSLSRGYGYTF.

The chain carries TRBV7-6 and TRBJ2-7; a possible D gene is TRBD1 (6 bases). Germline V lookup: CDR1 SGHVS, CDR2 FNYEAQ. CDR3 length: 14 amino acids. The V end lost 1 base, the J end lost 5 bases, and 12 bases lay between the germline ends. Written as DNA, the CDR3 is TGTGCCAGCAGCTTAGGGGGGACACTTGACGAGCAGTACTTC. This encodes CASSLGGTLDEQYF.

Here the CDR3 reads CASSFPGTGTFNYGYTF. CDR3 DNA: TGTGCCAGCAGCTTTCCCGGGACAGGGACTTTTAACTATGGCTACACCTTC. The chain recombines TRBV7-9 with TRBJ1-2, with TRBD1 identical over 9 bases. With 3 bases clipped from V and 1 base from J, the junction kept 9 bases outside the gene matches. CDR1 and CDR2 (germline): SEHNR, FQNEAQ (reference sequence). This CDR3 spans 17 amino acids.

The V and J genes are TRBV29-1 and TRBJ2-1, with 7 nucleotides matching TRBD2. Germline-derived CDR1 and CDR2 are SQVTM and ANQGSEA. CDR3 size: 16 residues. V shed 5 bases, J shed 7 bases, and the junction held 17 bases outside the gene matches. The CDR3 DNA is TGCAGCGTTTTCGTGTGGGAGGGCGTAACAGCAAATGAGCAGTTCTTC. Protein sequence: CSVFVWEGVTANEQFF.

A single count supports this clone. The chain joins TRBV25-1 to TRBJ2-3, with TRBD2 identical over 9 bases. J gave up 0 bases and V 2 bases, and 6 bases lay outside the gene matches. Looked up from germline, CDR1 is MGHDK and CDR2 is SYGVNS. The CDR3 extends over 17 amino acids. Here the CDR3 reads CASSEIWTSESTDTQYF. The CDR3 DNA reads TGTGCCAGCAGTGAAATCTGGACTAGCGAAAGCACAGATACGCAGTATTTT.

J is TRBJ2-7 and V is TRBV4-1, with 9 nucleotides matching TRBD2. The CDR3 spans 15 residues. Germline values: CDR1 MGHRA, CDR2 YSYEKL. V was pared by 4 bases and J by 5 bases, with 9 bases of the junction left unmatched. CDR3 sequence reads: CASSLNSGTSHEQYF. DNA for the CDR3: TGCGCCAGCAGCCTCAACTCCGGGACTAGCCACGAGCAGTACTTC.

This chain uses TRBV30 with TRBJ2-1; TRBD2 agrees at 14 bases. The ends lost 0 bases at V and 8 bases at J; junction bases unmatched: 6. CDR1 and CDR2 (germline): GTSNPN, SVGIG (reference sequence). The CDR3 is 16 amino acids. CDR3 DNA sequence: TGTGCCTGGAGTGTAGGACTAGCGGGAGGCATTGATGAGCAGTTCTTC. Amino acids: CAWSVGLAGGIDEQFF.

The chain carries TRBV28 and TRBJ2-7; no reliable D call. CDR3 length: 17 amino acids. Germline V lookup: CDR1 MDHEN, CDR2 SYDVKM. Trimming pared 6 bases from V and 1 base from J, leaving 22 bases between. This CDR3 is CASSPTTSIFMSYEQYF. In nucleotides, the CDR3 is TGTGCCAGCAGCCCAACCACGTCTATTTTTATGTCCTACGAGCAGTACTTC. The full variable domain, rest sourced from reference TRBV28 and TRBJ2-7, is DVKVTQSSRYLVKRTGEKVFLECVQDMDHENMFWYRQDPGLGLRLIYFSYDVKMKEKGDIPEGYSVSREKKERFSLILESASTNQTSMYLCASSPTTSIFMSYEQYFGPGTRLTVT.

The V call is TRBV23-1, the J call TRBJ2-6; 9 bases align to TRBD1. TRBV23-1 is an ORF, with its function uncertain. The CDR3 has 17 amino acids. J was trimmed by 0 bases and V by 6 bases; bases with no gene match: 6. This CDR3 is CASSLGTGSSGANVLTF. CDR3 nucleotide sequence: TGCGCCAGCAGCCTAGGGACAGGGAGCTCTGGGGCCAACGTCCTGACTTTC.

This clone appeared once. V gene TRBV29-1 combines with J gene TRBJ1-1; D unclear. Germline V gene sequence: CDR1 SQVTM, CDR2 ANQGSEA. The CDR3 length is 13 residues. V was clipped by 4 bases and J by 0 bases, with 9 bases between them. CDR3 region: CSVVNSMNTEAFF. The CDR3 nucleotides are TGCAGCGTTGTAAACAGCATGAACACTGAAGCTTTCTTT.

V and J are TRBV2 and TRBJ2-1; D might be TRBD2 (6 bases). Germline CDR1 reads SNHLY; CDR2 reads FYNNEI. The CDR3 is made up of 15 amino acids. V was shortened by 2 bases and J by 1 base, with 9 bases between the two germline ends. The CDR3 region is CASSERGNSYNEQFF. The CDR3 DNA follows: TGTGCCAGCAGTGAACGGGGGAATTCCTACAATGAGCAGTTCTTC. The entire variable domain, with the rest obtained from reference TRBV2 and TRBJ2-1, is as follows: EPEVTQTPSHQVTQMGQEVILRCVPISNHLYFYWYRQILGQKVEFLVSFYNNEISEKSEIFDDQFSVERPDGSNFTLKIRSTKLEDSAMYFCASSERGNSYNEQFFGPGTRLTVL.